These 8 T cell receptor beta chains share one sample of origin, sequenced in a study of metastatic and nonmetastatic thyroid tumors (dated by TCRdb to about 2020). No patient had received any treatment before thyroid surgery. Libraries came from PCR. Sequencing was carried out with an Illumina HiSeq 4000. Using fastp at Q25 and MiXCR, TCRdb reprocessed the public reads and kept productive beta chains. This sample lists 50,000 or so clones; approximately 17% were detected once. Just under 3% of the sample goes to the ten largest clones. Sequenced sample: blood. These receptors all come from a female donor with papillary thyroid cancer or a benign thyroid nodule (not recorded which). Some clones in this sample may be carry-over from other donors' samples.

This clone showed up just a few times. DNA of the CDR3: TGTGCCAGCAGTTACGGGAATTCGAACACTGAAGCTTTCTTT. This translates into CASSYGNSNTEAFF. The V and J genes are TRBV6-2 or TRBV6-3 and TRBJ1-1; unclear D gene. Germline V lookup: CDR1 MNHEY, CDR2 SVGEGT. Trimming stripped 2 bases from V and 1 base from J, with 8 bases between. The CDR3 loop spans 14 amino acids.

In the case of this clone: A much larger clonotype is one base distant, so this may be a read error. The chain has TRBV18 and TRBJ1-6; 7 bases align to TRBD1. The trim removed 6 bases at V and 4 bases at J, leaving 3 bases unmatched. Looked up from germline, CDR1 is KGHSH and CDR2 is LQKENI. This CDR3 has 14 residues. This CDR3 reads CASSRDRYNSPLHF. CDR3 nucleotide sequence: TGTGCCAGCTCGAGGGACAGATATAATTCACCCCTCCACTTT.

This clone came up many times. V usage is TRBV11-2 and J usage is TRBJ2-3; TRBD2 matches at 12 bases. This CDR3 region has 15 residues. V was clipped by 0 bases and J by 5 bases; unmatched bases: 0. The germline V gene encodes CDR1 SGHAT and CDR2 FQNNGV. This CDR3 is CASSLELAGGDTQYF. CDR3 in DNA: TGTGCCAGCAGCTTAGAACTAGCGGGAGGAGATACGCAGTATTTT.

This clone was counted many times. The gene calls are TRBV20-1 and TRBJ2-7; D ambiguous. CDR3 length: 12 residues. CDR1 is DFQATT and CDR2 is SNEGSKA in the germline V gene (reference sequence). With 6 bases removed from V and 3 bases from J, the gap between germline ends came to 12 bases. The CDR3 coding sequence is TGCAGTGCCGTTAACGATGACTACGAGCAGTACTTC. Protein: CSAVNDDYEQYF.

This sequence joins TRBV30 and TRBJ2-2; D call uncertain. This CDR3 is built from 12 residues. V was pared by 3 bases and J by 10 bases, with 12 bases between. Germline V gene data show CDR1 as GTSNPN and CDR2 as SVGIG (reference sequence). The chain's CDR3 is CAWRPSLVELFF. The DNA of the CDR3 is TGTGCCTGGAGACCCTCGTTGGTGGAGCTGTTTTTT. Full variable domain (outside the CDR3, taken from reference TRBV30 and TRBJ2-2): SQTIHQWPATLVQPVGSPLSLECTVEGTSNPNLYWYRQAAGRGLQLLFYSVGIGQISSEVPQNLSASRPQDRQFILSSKKLLLSDSGFYLCAWRPSLVELFFGEGSRLTVL.

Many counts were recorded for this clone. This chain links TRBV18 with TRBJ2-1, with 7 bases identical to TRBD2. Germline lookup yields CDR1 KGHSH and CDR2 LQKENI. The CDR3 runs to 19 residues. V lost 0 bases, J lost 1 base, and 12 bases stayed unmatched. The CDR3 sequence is CASSPPMGGRGPSYNEQFF. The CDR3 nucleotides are TGTGCCAGCTCACCACCGATGGGCGGGAGAGGGCCTTCCTACAATGAGCAGTTCTTC.

The CDR3 protein is CASSLDYLDRGQYEQYF. Here the CDR3 DNA reads TGCGCCAGCAGCTTGGATTACCTTGACAGGGGGCAATACGAGCAGTACTTC. This chain joins TRBV5-1 and TRBJ2-7; the match to TRBD1 covers 10 bases. The CDR3 consists of 17 residues. The germline V gene encodes CDR1 SGHRS and CDR2 YFSETQ. The J segment lost 4 bases and the V segment lost 0 bases, leaving 10 bases of the junction unmatched.

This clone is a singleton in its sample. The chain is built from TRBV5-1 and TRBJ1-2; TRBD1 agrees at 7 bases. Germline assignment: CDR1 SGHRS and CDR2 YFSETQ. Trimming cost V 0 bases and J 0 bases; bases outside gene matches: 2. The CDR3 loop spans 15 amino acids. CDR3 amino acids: CASSLAGTANYGYTF. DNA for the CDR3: TGCGCCAGCAGCTTGGCCGGGACAGCTAACTATGGCTACACCTTC.